This T cell receptor beta chain comes out of a study of cytomegalovirus exposure and HLA in healthy donors. Vbeta (60) and Jbeta (13) primers were used in the PCR. Libraries were prepared by immunoSEQ multiplex PCR; TCRdb keeps only in-frame clonotypes and omits some of them. This repertoire shows a few hundred thousand clones, over 60% found once; its top ten account for about 1.8%. Trimming cost V 11 bases and J 4 bases; bases outside gene matches: 13. The germline V gene encodes CDR1 ENHRY and CDR2 SYGVKD. The CDR3 is 15 residues long. This TCR was sampled from a man in his late teens or twenties in good health and CMV-seronegative. The sequencing sample was made of PBMCs. The rearrangement links TRBV10-3 to TRBJ2-2, with 7 bases fitting TRBD1. CDR3 region: CAGTSGTESTGELFF. The CDR3 nucleotides read TGTGCCGGAACCTCCGGGACAGAGAGCACCGGGGAGCTGTTTTTT.